This T cell receptor (beta chain) was sequenced during a study of blood T cells in healthy people across ages. Combining a sample-barcoded 5' primer with a J-beta primer mix, a second PCR ran for roughly 6 to 12 cycles. TCRdb re-called the 5' RACE reads with MiXCR, one entry per CDR3 protein. The repertoire includes some 370,000 distinct CDR3 sequences, more than 45% of them detected once, and 45% to 55% sits in the top ten. Whole-study results and caveats: Per million T cells, the diversity of TCR beta decreased roughly linearly as age advanced.

CDR1 is DFQATT, CDR2 SNEGSKA, per germline (reference sequence). The CDR3 is 17 residues long. V lost 3 bases and J 2 bases, leaving 21 bases between the germline ends. This clonotype turned up a few times. The antigen is unknown. The receptor was isolated from a man between 60 and 75 years old in good health. The specimen was blood. The chain employs TRBV20-1 and TRBJ2-3; the D gene is possibly TRBD2 (5 bases). CDR3 sequence (DNA): TGCAGTGCTAGGTTAGGGTTGAGGGTAGACTACACAGATACGCAGTATTTT. Residues: CSARLGLRVDYTDTQYF.